What follows are 27 T cell receptor beta chains derived from one specimen sequenced in a study of shared clonotypes between healthy human individuals. TCRdb keeps only in-frame clones here, not all; method: immunoSEQ multiplex PCR. Of roughly 1.5 million clones in the sample, 95% to 99% are singletons; the top ten hold roughly 0.42%. The sample taken for sequencing was naive CD4+ T cells sorted from blood. Sample subset: CD45RA+ positively selected. The source of these receptors is a man aged 30 to 39 in good health.

J is TRBJ2-5 and V is TRBV9; 12 positions agree with TRBD1. In germline, CDR1 is SGDLS, CDR2 YYNGEE. There are 14 residues in the CDR3. After removal of 4 bases from V and 4 bases from J, the junction contained 2 bases not matched to a gene. Here the CDR3 reads CASSRGQGAETQYF. The CDR3 region has the DNA TGTGCCAGCAGCAGGGGACAGGGGGCAGAGACCCAGTACTTC.

CDR3 bases: TGCGCCAGCAGTGATTCGACAGGCGCTAACGAGCAGTACTTC. It encodes CASSDSTGANEQYF. The V gene is TRBV10-1, the J gene TRBJ2-7; perhaps TRBD1 as D (6 bases). Germline CDR1 is WNHNN and CDR2 is SYGVQD (reference sequence). Trimming left V 3 bases short and J 5 bases short, with 14 bases between. The CDR3 loop spans 14 amino acids.

The rearrangement joins TRBV20-1 to TRBJ2-7, with D uncertain. CDR1 is DFQATT, CDR2 SNEGSKA, per germline (reference sequence). CDR3 length: 11 residues. V lost 3 bases, J lost 4 bases, and 7 bases lay in between. CDR3 sequence: CSASPEYEQYF. Written as DNA, the CDR3 is TGCAGTGCTAGCCCTGAATACGAGCAGTACTTC.

The chain couples TRBV30 to TRBJ1-1; TRBD1 matches 9 bases. Germline V gene sequence: CDR1 GTSNPN, CDR2 SVGIG (reference sequence). This CDR3 spans 15 amino acids. The ends lost 2 bases at V and 5 bases at J; junction bases unmatched: 9. The CDR3 DNA reads TGTGCCTGGAGTAGAGGGACAGGGCGGGGAACTGAAGCTTTCTTT. Translation gives CAWSRGTGRGTEAFF.

The rearrangement uses TRBV4-2 and TRBJ2-3; D remains unclear. V lost 5 bases and J 0 bases, leaving 18 bases between the germline ends. The germline V gene has CDR1 LGHNA and CDR2 YNFKEQ. This CDR3 comprises 17 residues. CDR3 loop: CASSGKVGSSSTDTQYF. The CDR3 DNA reads as TGTGCCAGCAGCGGTAAGGTAGGGTCTTCTAGCACAGATACGCAGTATTTT.

V is TRBV5-4 and J is TRBJ1-4; TRBD1 might be the D (5 bases). Germline V gene lookup returns CDR1 SGHNT and CDR2 YYREEE (reference sequence). V dropped 3 bases and J dropped 6 bases, with 12 bases sitting between them. This CDR3 is 14 amino acids long. The DNA of the CDR3 is TGTGCCAGCAGCTCGGCCCTGGGGGATGAAAAACTGTTTTTT. This encodes CASSSALGDEKLFF.

The V call is TRBV7-8, the J call TRBJ1-5; TRBD1 agrees at 9 bases. In germline, CDR1 is SGHVS, CDR2 FQNEAQ. The CDR3 is made up of 15 amino acids. V gave up 5 bases and J gave up 2 bases; unmatched junction bases: 4. The CDR3 sequence is CASSQDRGRNQPQHF. CDR3 sequence (DNA): TGTGCCAGCAGCCAGGACAGGGGCCGCAATCAGCCCCAGCATTTT.

The chain has TRBV18 and TRBJ2-6; D is undetermined. V lost 7 bases and J 0 bases, leaving 4 bases between the germline ends. In germline, CDR1 is KGHSH, CDR2 LQKENI. There are 13 residues in the CDR3. CDR3 sequence (DNA): TGTGCCAGCTTCCCCTCTGGGGCCAACGTCCTGACTTTC. Protein sequence: CASFPSGANVLTF.

This sequence joins TRBV9 and TRBJ2-3, with D tentatively TRBD1 (5 bases). Germline CDR1 reads SGDLS; CDR2 reads YYNGEE. Trimming pared 3 bases from V and 6 bases from J, leaving 8 bases between. This CDR3 contains 12 residues. CDR3 coding DNA: TGTGCCAGCAGCGGCAGGGTGGATACGCAGTATTTT. This translates into CASSGRVDTQYF.

Worth noting for this clone: This sample includes further DNA sequences coding for the same CDR3. The chain employs TRBV5-1 and TRBJ1-5; 7 bases agree with TRBD1. V trimming: 0 bases; J trimming: 4 bases; junction bases outside the gene matches: 4. The CDR3 consists of 15 residues. The germline CDR1 and CDR2 sequences are SGHRS and YFSETQ. The CDR3 loop is CASSLDGTANQPQHF. CDR3 DNA sequence: TGCGCCAGCAGCTTGGATGGGACAGCTAATCAGCCCCAGCATTTT.

The genes are TRBV5-1 and TRBJ2-3; 7 bases are a match to TRBD2. The CDR3 runs 13 residues. The V gene end was trimmed by 8 bases and the J gene end by 2 bases; junction bases not matched to a gene: 5. Germline-derived CDR1 and CDR2 are SGHRS and YFSETQ. The CDR3 sequence is CASRAGDTDTQYF. In DNA form, the CDR3 reads TGCGCCAGTAGGGCGGGGGACACAGATACGCAGTATTTT.

For this clone: This sample includes further DNA sequences coding for the same CDR3. The genes are TRBV18 and TRBJ2-1, with 9 positions matching TRBD1. The ends lost 3 bases at V and 3 bases at J; junction bases unmatched: 0. Germline CDR1 is KGHSH and CDR2 is LQKENI. The length of the CDR3 is 14 residues. The CDR3 sequence is CASSPGQGYNEQFF. The CDR3 nucleotides read TGTGCCAGCTCACCGGGACAGGGCTACAATGAGCAGTTCTTC.

Remarks on this clone: Other DNA sequences of this sample code for an identical CDR3. The V and J genes are TRBV28 and TRBJ2-5; D is undetermined. This CDR3 comprises 11 residues. Trimming removed 2 bases from V and 5 bases from J, with 3 bases in between. Germline CDR1 reads MDHEN; CDR2 reads SYDVKM. The CDR3 DNA reads TGTGCCAGCAGTTTAAAGGAGACCCAGTACTTC. Its protein product is CASSLKETQYF.

This chain links TRBV5-4 with TRBJ2-7; 13 bases agree with TRBD2. Germline CDR1 is SGHNT and CDR2 is YYREEE (reference sequence). V lost 10 bases to trimming and J lost 5 bases; unmatched junction nucleotides: 12. There are 15 residues in the CDR3. CDR3 sequence reads: CASHGLAGENHEQYF. CDR3 coding DNA: TGTGCCTCCCATGGACTAGCGGGAGAAAACCACGAGCAGTACTTC.

This chain links TRBV5-1 with TRBJ2-3; TRBD1 might be the D (6 bases). The length of the CDR3 is 11 residues. Germline-derived CDR1 and CDR2 are SGHRS and YFSETQ. V lost 0 bases to trimming and J lost 11 bases, with 7 bases between them. This CDR3 reads CASSLEDRQYF. DNA of the CDR3: TGCGCCAGCAGCTTGGAGGACAGGCAGTATTTT.

The chain is built from TRBV28 and TRBJ1-5; 11 bases agree with TRBD1. J gave up 0 bases and V 1 base, and 11 bases lay outside the gene matches. The CDR3 covers 20 residues. Germline CDR1 is MDHEN and CDR2 is SYDVKM. The CDR3, as DNA: TGTGCCAGCAGTTTATTTTCGTGGGACAGGGGGGGACTTAGCAATCAGCCCCAGCATTTT. This encodes CASSLFSWDRGGLSNQPQHF.

The CDR3 protein is CAIPSGENTGELFF. For the CDR3, the DNA is TGTGCCATACCTAGCGGGGAGAACACCGGGGAGCTGTTTTTT. The chain employs TRBV10-3 and TRBJ2-2; 9 nucleotides match TRBD2. The CDR3 loop spans 14 amino acids. The V gene's germline CDR1 is ENHRY and CDR2 SYGVKD. V was clipped by 9 bases and J by 1 base; unmatched bases: 3.

Points on this clone: The same CDR3 also results from other DNA sequences found in this sample. V and J are TRBV19 and TRBJ2-6; D ambiguous. V lost 2 bases and J lost 4, with 3 bases in between. Germline values: CDR1 LNHDA, CDR2 SQIVND (reference sequence). The CDR3 is 13 residues long. CDR3 region: CASSITGANVLTF. DNA of the CDR3: TGTGCCAGTAGTATAACAGGGGCCAACGTCCTGACTTTC.

The chain has TRBV2 and TRBJ2-1; 7 bases are a match to TRBD2. Germline CDR1 reads SNHLY; CDR2 reads FYNNEI. J lost 5 bases, V lost 3 bases, and 10 bases had no gene match. This CDR3 spans 16 amino acids. CDR3 nucleotides: TGTGCCAGCAGTGACGTGCTTCGGGAGGTCCACAATGAGCAGTTCTTC. This encodes CASSDVLREVHNEQFF. The entire variable domain, with the rest obtained from reference TRBV2 and TRBJ2-1, is as follows: EPEVTQTPSHQVTQMGQEVILRCVPISNHLYFYWYRQILGQKVEFLVSFYNNEISEKSEIFDDQFSVERPDGSNFTLKIRSTKLEDSAMYFCASSDVLREVHNEQFFGPGTRLTVL.

J is TRBJ2-1 and V is TRBV18; D is perhaps TRBD2 (6 bases). Looked up from germline, CDR1 is KGHSH and CDR2 is LQKENI. Trimming shortened V by 2 bases and J by 7 bases, and 18 bases separated the two germline ends. The CDR3 is 16 amino acids. The CDR3 coding sequence is TGTGCCAGCTCACCATTGACTCCGGGACTGAGTAATGAGCAGTTCTTC. Translation gives CASSPLTPGLSNEQFF.

The V gene is TRBV10-3, the J gene TRBJ1-1; no definite D call. This CDR3 region has 14 residues. V shed 4 bases and J shed 1 base, with 10 bases lying between them. CDR1 is ENHRY, CDR2 SYGVKD, per germline. CDR3 residues: CAISATGKNTEAFF. For the CDR3, the DNA is TGTGCCATCAGTGCTACCGGGAAGAACACTGAAGCTTTCTTT.

The J gene is TRBJ1-2, the V gene TRBV6-6; D is possibly TRBD1 (5 bases). Per germline, CDR1 MNHNY and CDR2 SVGAGI (reference sequence). The CDR3 totals 13 residues. V was shortened by 8 bases and J by 4 bases, with 14 bases between the two germline ends. This chain's CDR3 is CASQQGATYGYTF. The CDR3 DNA reads TGTGCCAGCCAACAAGGGGCAACCTATGGCTACACCTTC.

The chain links TRBV29-1 to TRBJ2-3; TRBD1 agrees at 8 bases. The CDR3 extends over 15 amino acids. Trimming took 3 bases from V and 1 from J; bases not matched to a gene: 6. From germline, CDR1 is SQVTM and CDR2 ANQGSEA. The CDR3 region is CSVDGSTGGTDTQYF. DNA of the CDR3: TGCAGCGTTGACGGGTCGACAGGGGGCACAGATACGCAGTATTTT.

J is TRBJ1-2 and V is TRBV7-9; perhaps TRBD1 as D (5 bases). V shed 4 bases and J shed 2 bases, with 26 bases lying between them. Germline lookup yields CDR1 SEHNR and CDR2 FQNEAQ (reference sequence). There are 19 residues in the CDR3. The CDR3 loop reads CASSSESGTIKSSNYGYTF. The CDR3 coding sequence is TGTGCCAGCAGCTCGGAATCCGGGACTATCAAGTCGTCCAACTATGGCTACACCTTC.

The chain combines TRBV30 with TRBJ2-1, with a weak D call TRBD2 (5 bases). Germline lookup yields CDR1 GTSNPN and CDR2 SVGIG (reference sequence). The CDR3 loop spans 14 amino acids. V was trimmed by 3 bases and J by 12 bases, leaving 21 bases between them. The DNA of the CDR3 is TGTGCCTGGAGCGCTAGCCCCCCGGGCTTTAGGCAGTTCTTC. Protein sequence: CAWSASPPGFRQFF.

This chain connects TRBV7-2 to TRBJ2-3, with 12 bases identical to TRBD2. CDR3 length: 17 residues. CDR1 and CDR2 from the germline V gene are SGHTA and FQGNSA. The V and J ends lost 4 bases and 3 bases, in that order; junction bases with no gene match: 8. The CDR3 is CASSSTIGLAGTDTQYF. The CDR3 DNA sequence: TGTGCCAGCAGCTCCACTATCGGACTAGCGGGGACAGATACGCAGTATTTT.

This clone was seen once. The V and J genes are TRBV2 and TRBJ2-5; D ambiguous. This CDR3 has 14 residues. V was trimmed by 6 bases and J by 5 bases, leaving 16 bases between them. Looked up from germline, CDR1 is SNHLY and CDR2 is FYNNEI. This chain's CDR3 is CASRKDEAQETQYF. The CDR3 coding sequence is TGTGCCAGCAGAAAGGACGAAGCCCAGGAGACCCAGTACTTC.